One T cell receptor (beta chain) is described in this entry. TCR alpha and TCR beta cDNA libraries with sample barcodes and UMIs came from 5'RACE using constant-segment primers. In TCRdb, the 5' RACE reads were re-called with MiXCR into one record per CDR3 protein. The sample carries about 470,000 distinct CDR3 sequences, about 23% recorded once. CDR1 is LNHNV and CDR2 is YYDKDF in the germline V gene (reference sequence). The CDR3 consists of 14 residues. Deletions cut 1 base from V and 4 bases from J, with 8 bases between. This sample is part of a study of T-cell memory formation after mild COVID-19.

This sequence originates from an adult woman who had mild COVID-19 (a few samples of this study predate the infection). Cell type and time point are not known. Sample: PBMCs or a T cell subset sorted from them (not recorded which). The chain recombines TRBV15 with TRBJ1-5, with unresolved D. CDR3: CATSRGEGNQPQHF. CDR3 DNA: TGTGCCACCAGCAGAGGTGAAGGGAATCAGCCCCAGCATTTT.